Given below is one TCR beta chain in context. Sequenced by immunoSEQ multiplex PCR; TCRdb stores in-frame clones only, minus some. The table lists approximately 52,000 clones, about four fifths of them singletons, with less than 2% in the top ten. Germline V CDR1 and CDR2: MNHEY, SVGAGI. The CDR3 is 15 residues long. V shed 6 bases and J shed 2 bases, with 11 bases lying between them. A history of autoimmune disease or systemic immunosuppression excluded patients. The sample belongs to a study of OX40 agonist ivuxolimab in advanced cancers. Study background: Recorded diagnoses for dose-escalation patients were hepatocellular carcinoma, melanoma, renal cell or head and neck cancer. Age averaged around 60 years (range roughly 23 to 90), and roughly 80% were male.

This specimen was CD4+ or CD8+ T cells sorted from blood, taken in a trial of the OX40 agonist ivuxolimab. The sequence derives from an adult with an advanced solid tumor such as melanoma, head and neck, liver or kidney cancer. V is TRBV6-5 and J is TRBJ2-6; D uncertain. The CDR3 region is CASSPVEAGANVLTF. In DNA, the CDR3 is TGTGCCAGCAGCCCAGTAGAAGCTGGGGCCAACGTCCTGACTTTC.